Below are 8 T cell receptor beta chains sequenced from a single sample in a study of blood T cell repertoires in COVID-19. The method was immunoSEQ multiplex PCR; TCRdb's version includes in-frame clones alone and lacks a portion of them. The sample yields around 250,000 clones, more than 85% seen once. The sample taken for sequencing was peripheral blood. These receptors all come from a man between 18 and 35 years old with active or convalescent COVID-19.

The chain recombines TRBV6-1 with TRBJ2-1; a possible D gene is TRBD2 (5 bases). The CDR3 consists of 14 residues. The V end was cut by 0 bases, the J end by 15 bases, with 18 bases between. Germline assignment: CDR1 MNHNS and CDR2 SASEGT. The CDR3 region is CASSEAGLPGWAFF. CDR3 sequence (DNA): TGTGCCAGCAGTGAAGCAGGACTCCCTGGGTGGGCGTTCTTC.

The chain couples TRBV5-1 to TRBJ2-5; 10 nucleotides align to TRBD1. Germline V CDR1 and CDR2: SGHRS, YFSETQ. The CDR3 has 14 amino acids. Germline trimming cut 5 bases from V and 5 bases from J; bases unmatched to any gene: 6. CDR3 sequence: CASRDDRGHETQYF. In DNA form, the CDR3 reads TGCGCCAGCAGGGATGACAGGGGGCACGAGACCCAGTACTTC.

This sequence joins TRBV19 and TRBJ2-1; TRBD1 matches at 8 bases. J was trimmed by 6 bases and V by 2 bases; bases with no gene match: 9. CDR1 is LNHDA, CDR2 SQIVND, per germline (reference sequence). The CDR3 has 16 amino acids. As DNA, the CDR3 is TGTGCCAGTAGTATAAGGACAGGGATAACCCCCAATGAGCAGTTCTTC. This codes for CASSIRTGITPNEQFF.

The V and J genes are TRBV2 and TRBJ1-1, with D hard to call. The ends were cut back, 6 bases at V and 7 bases at J, with 15 bases in the middle. The CDR3 runs to 13 residues. Germline V gene data show CDR1 as SNHLY and CDR2 as FYNNEI. The CDR3 DNA sequence: TGTGCCAGCAGCCCGTTTACTTCCTATGAAGCTTTCTTT. Its protein is CASSPFTSYEAFF.

The chain is built from TRBV5-1 and TRBJ2-1; the match to TRBD2 covers 11 bases. CDR3 length equals 16 residues. The junction had 7 bases not matched to a gene; V was cut back by 0 bases and J by 8 bases. Germline V gene lookup returns CDR1 SGHRS and CDR2 YFSETQ. The CDR3 sequence: CASSLGWVAGGDEQFF. The CDR3 nucleotides are TGCGCCAGCAGCTTGGGCTGGGTAGCGGGAGGGGATGAGCAGTTCTTC.

The rearrangement links TRBV19 to TRBJ2-7, with a weak D call TRBD1 (5 bases). There are 16 residues in the CDR3. Germline CDR1 is LNHDA and CDR2 is SQIVND (reference sequence). V lost 3 bases and J lost 0, with 15 bases in between. In DNA form, the CDR3 reads TGTGCCAGTAGTATCGTTCCTTCAGGGAACTCCTACGAGCAGTACTTC. Protein sequence: CASSIVPSGNSYEQYF.

The chain recombines TRBV19 with TRBJ2-5, with D uncertain. Germline CDR1 is LNHDA and CDR2 is SQIVND (reference sequence). There are 11 residues in the CDR3. Between the trimmed V and J ends, which lost 6 bases and 1 base, there was a span of 3 bases. The CDR3 coding sequence is TGTGCCAGTAGGGCCCAAGAGACCCAGTACTTC. Its protein product is CASRAQETQYF. Using reference TRBV19 and TRBJ2-5 for the parts outside the CDR3, the full variable domain is DGGITQSPKYLFRKEGQNVTLSCEQNLNHDAMYWYRQDPGQGLRLIYYSQIVNDFQKGDIAEGYSVSREKKESFPLTVTSAQKNPTAFYLCASRAQETQYFGPGTRLLVL.

This clone has only one observation. V gene TRBV30 combines with J gene TRBJ2-3; 9 nucleotides line up with TRBD2. The CDR3 contains 18 residues. From germline, CDR1 is GTSNPN and CDR2 SVGIG (reference sequence). With 1 base clipped from V and 0 bases from J, the junction kept 11 bases outside the gene matches. The CDR3 is CAWSALGAGGWSTDTQYF. CDR3 in DNA: TGTGCCTGGAGTGCGTTGGGAGCGGGGGGTTGGAGCACAGATACGCAGTATTTT.